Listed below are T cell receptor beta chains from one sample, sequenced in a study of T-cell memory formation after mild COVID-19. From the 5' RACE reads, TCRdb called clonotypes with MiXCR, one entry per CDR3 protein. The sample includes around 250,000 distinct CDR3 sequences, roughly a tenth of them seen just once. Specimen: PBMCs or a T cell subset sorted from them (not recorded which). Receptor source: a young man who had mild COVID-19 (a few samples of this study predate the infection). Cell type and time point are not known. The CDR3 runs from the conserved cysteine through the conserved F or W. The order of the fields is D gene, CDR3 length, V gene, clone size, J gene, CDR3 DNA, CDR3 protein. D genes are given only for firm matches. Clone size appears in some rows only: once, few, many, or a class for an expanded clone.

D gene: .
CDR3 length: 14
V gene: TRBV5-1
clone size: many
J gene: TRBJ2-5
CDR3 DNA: TGCGCCAGCAGCTGGTCTGGGACCCAAGAGACCCAGTACTTC
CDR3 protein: CASSWSGTQETQYF

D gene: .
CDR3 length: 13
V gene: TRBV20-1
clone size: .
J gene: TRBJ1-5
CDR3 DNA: TGCAGTGCTCATGCCGGGAACAATCAGCCCCAGCATTTT
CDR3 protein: CSAHAGNNQPQHF

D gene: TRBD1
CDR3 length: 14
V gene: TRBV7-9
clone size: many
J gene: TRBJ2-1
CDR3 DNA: TGTGCCAGCAGCCCAACGACAGGGGGTCATGAGCAGTTCTTC
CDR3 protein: CASSPTTGGHEQFF

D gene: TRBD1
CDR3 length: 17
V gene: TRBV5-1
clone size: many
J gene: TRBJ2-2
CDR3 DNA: TGCGCCAGCAGCCCTAACTCGGGACAGGGCGGATCCGGGGAGCTGTTTTTT
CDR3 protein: CASSPNSGQGGSGELFF

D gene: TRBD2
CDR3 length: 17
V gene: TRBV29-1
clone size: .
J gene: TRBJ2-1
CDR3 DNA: TGCAGCGTTGGTTCTACTAGCGGGGGGGCAGGCTACAATGAGCAGTTCTTC
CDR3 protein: CSVGSTSGGAGYNEQFF

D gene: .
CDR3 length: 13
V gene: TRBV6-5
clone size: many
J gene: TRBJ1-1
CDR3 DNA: TGTGCCAGCAGTTACTTACGCGGCACTGAAGCTTTCTTT
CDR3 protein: CASSYLRGTEAFF

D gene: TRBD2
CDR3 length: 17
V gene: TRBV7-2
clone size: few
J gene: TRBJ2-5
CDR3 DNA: TGTGCCAGCAGCTTATTCCGTCTAGCGGGGGCACAAGAGACCCAGTACTTC
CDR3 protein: CASSLFRLAGAQETQYF

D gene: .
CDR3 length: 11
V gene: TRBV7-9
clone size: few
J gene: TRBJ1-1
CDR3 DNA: TGTGCCAGCAGGGCAAACACTGAAGCTTTCTTT
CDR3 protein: CASRANTEAFF

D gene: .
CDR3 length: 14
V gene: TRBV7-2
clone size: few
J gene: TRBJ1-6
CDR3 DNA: TGTGCCAGCAGCTTAGGGACAGATAATTCACCCCTCCACTTT
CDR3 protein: CASSLGTDNSPLHF

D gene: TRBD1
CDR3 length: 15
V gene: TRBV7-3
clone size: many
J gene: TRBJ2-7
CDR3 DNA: TGTGCCAGCAGCTTAACAGGACAGGCGGCCTACGAGCAGTACTTC
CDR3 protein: CASSLTGQAAYEQYF

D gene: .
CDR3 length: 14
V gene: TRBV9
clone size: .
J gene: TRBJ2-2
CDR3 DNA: TGTGCCAGCAGCGTAAGGGAGACTATCGGGGAGCTGTTTTTT
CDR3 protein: CASSVRETIGELFF

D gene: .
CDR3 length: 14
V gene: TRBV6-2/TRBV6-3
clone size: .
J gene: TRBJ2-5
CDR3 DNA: TGTGCCAGCACCCAGAGGGCTGTACAAGAGACCCAGTACTTC
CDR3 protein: CASTQRAVQETQYF

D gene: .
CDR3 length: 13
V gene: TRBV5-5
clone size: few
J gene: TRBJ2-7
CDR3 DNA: TGTGCCAGCTTATCTTATCCAGCATACGAGCAGTACTTC
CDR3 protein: CASLSYPAYEQYF

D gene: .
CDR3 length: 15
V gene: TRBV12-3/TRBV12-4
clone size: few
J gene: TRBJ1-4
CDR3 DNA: TGTGCCAGCAGTCCTCGTTCCGGGACTAGGGAAAAACTGTTTTTT
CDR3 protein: CASSPRSGTREKLFF

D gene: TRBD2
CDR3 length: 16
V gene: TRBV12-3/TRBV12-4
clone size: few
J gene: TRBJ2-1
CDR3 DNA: TGTGCCAGCAGTTTAGGGGCGGGGGGGATCTACAATGAGCAGTTCTTC
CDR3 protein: CASSLGAGGIYNEQFF

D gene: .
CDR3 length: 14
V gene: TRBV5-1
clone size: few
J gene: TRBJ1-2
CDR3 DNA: TGCGCCAGCAAGTCGGTTACGGGGAACTATGGCTACACCTTC
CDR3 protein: CASKSVTGNYGYTF

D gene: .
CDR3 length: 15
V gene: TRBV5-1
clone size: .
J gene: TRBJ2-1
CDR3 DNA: TGCGCCAGCAGGGATCTTACGAGCTCCTACAATGAGCAGTTCTTC
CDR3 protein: CASRDLTSSYNEQFF

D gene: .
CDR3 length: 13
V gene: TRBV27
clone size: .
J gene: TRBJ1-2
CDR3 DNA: TGTGCCAGCAAGAGGGGCACTAACTATGGCTACACCTTC
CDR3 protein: CASKRGTNYGYTF

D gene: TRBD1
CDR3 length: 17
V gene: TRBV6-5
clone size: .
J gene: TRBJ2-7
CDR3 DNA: TGTGCCAGCAGTTACTCGAACCCGGGACAGGGGTCTTACGAGCAGTACTTC
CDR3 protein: CASSYSNPGQGSYEQYF

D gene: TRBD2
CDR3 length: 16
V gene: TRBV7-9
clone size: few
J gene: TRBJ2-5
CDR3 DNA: TGTGCCAGCAGCTCCTATAGCGGGGGGGCCCAAGAGACCCAGTACTTC
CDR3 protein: CASSSYSGGAQETQYF

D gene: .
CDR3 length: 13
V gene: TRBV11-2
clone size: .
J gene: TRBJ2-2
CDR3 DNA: TGTGCCAGCAGGAGACAGAACACCGGGGAGCTGTTTTTT
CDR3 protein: CASRRQNTGELFF

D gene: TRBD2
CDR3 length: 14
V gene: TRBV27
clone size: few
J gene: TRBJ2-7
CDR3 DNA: TGTGCCAGCTTTCGGACTAGCGGGGGATACGAGCAGTACTTC
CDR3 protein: CASFRTSGGYEQYF

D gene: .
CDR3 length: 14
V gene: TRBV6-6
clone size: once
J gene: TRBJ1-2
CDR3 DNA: TGTGCCAGCACCAACGTATTGGGGGCGCGAGGCTACACCTTC
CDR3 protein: CASTNVLGARGYTF

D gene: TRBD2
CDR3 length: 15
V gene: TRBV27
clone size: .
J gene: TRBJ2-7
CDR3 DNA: TGTGCCAGCAGTTTAGTAGCGGGGGGGCATTACGAGCAGTACTTC
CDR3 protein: CASSLVAGGHYEQYF

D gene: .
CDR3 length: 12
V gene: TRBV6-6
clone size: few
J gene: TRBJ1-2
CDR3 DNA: TGTGCCAGCAGTTACGCAGAGTATGGCTACACCTTC
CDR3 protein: CASSYAEYGYTF

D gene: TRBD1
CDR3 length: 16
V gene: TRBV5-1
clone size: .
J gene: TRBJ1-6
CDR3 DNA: TGCGCCAGCAGCCTACGGACAGGGGCAGAAAATTCACCCCTCCACTTT
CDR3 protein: CASSLRTGAENSPLHF

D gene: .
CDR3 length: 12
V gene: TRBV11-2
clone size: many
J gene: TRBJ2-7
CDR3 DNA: TGTGCCAGCAGCCTCTCCCGGGACAAGAAGTACTTC
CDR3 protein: CASSLSRDKKYF

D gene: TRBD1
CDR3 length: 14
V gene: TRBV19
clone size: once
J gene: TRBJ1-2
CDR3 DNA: TGTGCCAGTAGCCATAGACAGGGGGCACATGGCTACACCTTC
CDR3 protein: CASSHRQGAHGYTF

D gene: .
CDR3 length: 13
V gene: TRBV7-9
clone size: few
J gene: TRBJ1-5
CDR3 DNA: TGTGCCAGCAGCTTCGAGGGAAATCAGCCCCAGCATTTT
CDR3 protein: CASSFEGNQPQHF

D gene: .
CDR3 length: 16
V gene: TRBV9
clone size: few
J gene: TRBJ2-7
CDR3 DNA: TGTGCCAGCAGCGTAGGGGACCAAGCCGGCTCCTACGAGCAGTACTTC
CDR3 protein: CASSVGDQAGSYEQYF

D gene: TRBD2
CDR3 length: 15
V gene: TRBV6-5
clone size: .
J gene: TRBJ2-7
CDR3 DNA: TGTGCCAGCAGTGAACTAGCGGGGGAAACCTACGAGCAGTACTTC
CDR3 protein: CASSELAGETYEQYF

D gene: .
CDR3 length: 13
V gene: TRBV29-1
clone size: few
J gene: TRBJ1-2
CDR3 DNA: TGCAGCGTTGACGACGGGGGAGACTATGGCTACACCTTC
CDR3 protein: CSVDDGGDYGYTF

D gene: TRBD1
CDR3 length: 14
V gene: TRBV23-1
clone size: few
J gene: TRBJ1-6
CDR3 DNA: TGCGCCACCGCTGAACAGGGGGCAAGGATACCCCTCCACTTT
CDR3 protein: CATAEQGARIPLHF